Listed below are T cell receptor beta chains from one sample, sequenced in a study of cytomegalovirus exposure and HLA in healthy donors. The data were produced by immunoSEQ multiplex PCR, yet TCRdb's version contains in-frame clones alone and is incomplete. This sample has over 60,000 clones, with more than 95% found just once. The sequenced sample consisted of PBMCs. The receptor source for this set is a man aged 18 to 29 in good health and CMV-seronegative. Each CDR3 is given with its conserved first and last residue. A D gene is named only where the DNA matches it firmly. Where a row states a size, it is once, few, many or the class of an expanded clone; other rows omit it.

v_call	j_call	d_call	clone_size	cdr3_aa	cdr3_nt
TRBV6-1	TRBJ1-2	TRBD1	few	CASSEQDRAFYGYTF	TGTGCCAGCAGTGAACAGGACAGGGCCTTCTATGGCTACACCTTC
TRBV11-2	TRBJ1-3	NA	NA	CASSPGRPGSGNTIYF	TGTGCCAGCAGCCCAGGGAGGCCAGGGTCTGGAAACACCATATATTTT
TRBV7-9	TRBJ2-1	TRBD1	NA	CASSFRGQGPNEQFF	TGTGCCAGCAGCTTTCGAGGACAGGGCCCGAATGAGCAGTTCTTC
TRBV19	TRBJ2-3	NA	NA	CASTKDSGHQSTDTQYF	TGTGCCAGTACCAAGGACTCGGGACACCAGAGCACAGATACGCAGTATTTT
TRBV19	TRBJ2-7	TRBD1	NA	CASRFRDSSYEQYF	TGTGCCAGTAGGTTCCGGGACAGCTCCTACGAGCAGTACTTC
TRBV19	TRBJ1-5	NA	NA	CASSPREGRSQPQHF	TGTGCCAGTAGTCCCCGAGAGGGTAGGAGTCAGCCCCAGCATTTT
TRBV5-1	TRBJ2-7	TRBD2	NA	CASSEGLAGPKPNEQYF	TGCGCCAGCAGCGAGGGACTAGCGGGACCTAAACCTAACGAGCAGTACTTC
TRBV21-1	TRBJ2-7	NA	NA	CASSKRQGNYEQYF	TGTGCCAGCAGCAAAAGGCAGGGCAACTACGAGCAGTACTTC
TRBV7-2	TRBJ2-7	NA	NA	CASSLEGRGSPGF	TGTGCCAGCAGCTTAGAAGGGAGGGGGAGCCCAGGATTC
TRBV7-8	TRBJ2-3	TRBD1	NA	CASSRTTGQGYVTDTQYF	TGTGCCAGCAGTCGTACCACGGGACAGGGATATGTTACAGATACGCAGTATTTT
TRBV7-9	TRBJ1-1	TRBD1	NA	CASRGTGGSAFF	TGTGCCAGCAGGGGGACAGGGGGCTCCGCTTTCTTT
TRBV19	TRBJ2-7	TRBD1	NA	CASSDRDGSYEQYF	TGTGCCAGTAGCGACAGGGACGGCTCCTACGAGCAGTACTTC